This entry lists 17 T cell receptor beta chains sequenced from one sample in a study of Ad26.COV2.S vaccination and SARS-CoV-2 variants. TCRdb's copy holds only in-frame clones and misses some; the assay was immunoSEQ multiplex PCR. The table includes around 140,000 clones, 86% detected once. This sample comprised peripheral blood, obtained after recovery from COVID-19. These receptors came from a human donor who had recovered from COVID-19.

The V call is TRBV6-2 or TRBV6-3, the J call TRBJ1-1; no definite D call. The V end was cut by 2 bases, the J end by 5 bases, with 3 bases between. Germline-derived CDR1 and CDR2 are MNHEY and SVGEGT. The CDR3 is 11 residues long. The CDR3 DNA follows: TGTGCCAGCAGTTACCTTACTGAAGCTTTCTTT. Protein sequence: CASSYLTEAFF.

The chain has TRBV7-9 and TRBJ2-2, with 11 bases fitting TRBD1. The germline gives CDR1 SEHNR, CDR2 FQNEAQ (reference sequence). There are 15 residues in the CDR3. V shed 5 bases and J 9 bases; nucleotides not matched to a gene: 8. CDR3 nucleotide sequence: TGTGCCAGCAGCCCCGGGACAGGGGGAAACCGGGAGCTGTTTTTT. Translating gives CASSPGTGGNRELFF. The complete variable domain, with remaining parts taken from reference TRBV7-9 and TRBJ2-2, reads DTGVSQNPRHKITKRGQNVTFRCDPISEHNRLYWYRQTLGQGPEFLTYFQNEAQLEKSRLLSDRFSAERPKGSFSTLEIQRTEQGDSAMYLCASSPGTGGNRELFFGEGSRLTVL.

The chain combines TRBV5-8 with TRBJ2-5, with 10 bases matching TRBD2. CDR3 length: 16 residues. The ends lost 3 bases at V and 2 bases at J; junction bases unmatched: 7. Germline V CDR1 and CDR2: SGHTS, YDEGEE. CDR3 DNA: TGTGCCAGCAGCTCGCCCCTAGCGGGGGCTCAAGAGACCCAGTACTTC. Its protein product is CASSSPLAGAQETQYF.

This clone was seen more than once but under ten times. This chain connects TRBV27 to TRBJ2-5; TRBD2 agrees at 9 bases. Trimming cost V 1 base and J 1 base; bases outside gene matches: 4. Germline V gives CDR1 MNHEY, CDR2 SMNVEV (reference sequence). The CDR3 is made up of 16 amino acids. CDR3 amino acids: CASSLYQRGVQETQYF. The CDR3 bases are TGTGCCAGCAGTTTATACCAGCGGGGGGTCCAAGAGACCCAGTACTTC.

To note about this clone: This sample includes further DNA sequences coding for the same CDR3. The chain has TRBV5-1 and TRBJ1-6, with a tentative D call TRBD1 (5 bases). Germline values: CDR1 SGHRS, CDR2 YFSETQ. The CDR3 sequence is 14 residues long. The V end lost 0 bases, the J end lost 8 bases, and 9 bases lay between the germline ends. The chain's CDR3 is CASSLGGADSPLHF. The CDR3 DNA reads TGCGCCAGCAGCTTGGGGGGCGCGGATTCACCCCTCCACTTT.

This clone showed up just once. CDR3 region: CASSLTGGSRNTIYF. Written as DNA, the CDR3 is TGTGCCAGCAGTTTGACAGGGGGATCTAGGAACACCATATATTTT. The chain links TRBV28 to TRBJ1-3; 9 bases align to TRBD1. The length of the CDR3 is 15 residues. The V gene's germline CDR1 is MDHEN and CDR2 SYDVKM. V was pared by 3 bases and J by 7 bases, with 7 bases of the junction left unmatched.

This chain uses TRBV19 with TRBJ2-3; a weak D match, TRBD1 (6 bases). Trimming took off 11 bases at V and 0 bases at J, with 21 bases between the two ends. The length of the CDR3 is 16 residues. In germline, CDR1 is LNHDA, CDR2 SQIVND (reference sequence). The CDR3, as DNA: TGTGCCTCCAATCCGAGTGCAGGGGTCAGCACAGATACGCAGTATTTT. Translated: CASNPSAGVSTDTQYF.

The chain employs TRBV5-4 and TRBJ2-7; D ambiguous. The germline V gene has CDR1 SGHNT and CDR2 YYREEE (reference sequence). The CDR3 totals 16 residues. V lost 4 bases and J lost 0, with 17 bases in between. The CDR3 DNA is TGTGCCAGCAGCAGCATGAAGGGCGATGACTCCTACGAGCAGTACTTC. As protein: CASSSMKGDDSYEQYF.

The V and J genes are TRBV6-5 and TRBJ1-1, with D hard to call. V was trimmed by 5 bases and J by 1 base, leaving 11 bases between them. The CDR3 totals 14 residues. CDR1 is MNHEY, CDR2 SVGAGI, per germline. CDR3 in amino acids: CASSRSPRNTEAFF. CDR3 DNA: TGTGCCAGCAGTAGGTCCCCCCGGAACACTGAAGCTTTCTTT.

This sequence joins TRBV27 and TRBJ1-2; D possibly corresponds to TRBD1 (5 bases). CDR3 length equals 15 residues. V lost 4 bases, J lost 4 bases, and 16 bases lay in between. CDR1 is MNHEY and CDR2 is SMNVEV in the germline V gene (reference sequence). The CDR3 here is CASSSPRGVGYGYTF. The CDR3 DNA is TGTGCCAGCAGTTCCCCTAGGGGTGTTGGCTATGGCTACACCTTC.

This clone was found a few times. The gene calls are TRBV29-1 and TRBJ2-5; 10 nucleotides align to TRBD1. Germline trimming cut 5 bases from V and 7 bases from J; bases unmatched to any gene: 22. This CDR3 has 18 amino acids. Per germline, CDR1 SQVTM and CDR2 ANQGSEA. The CDR3 sequence is CSVQRRDRGYGSFWTQYF. The CDR3 region has the DNA TGCAGCGTTCAACGCCGGGACAGGGGTTACGGAAGTTTTTGGACCCAGTACTTC.

This chain links TRBV6-5 with TRBJ2-7, with TRBD1 matching over 7 bases. V lost 7 bases to trimming and J lost 0 bases; unmatched junction nucleotides: 3. Germline loops: CDR1 MNHEY, CDR2 SVGAGI. The CDR3 contains 13 residues. The CDR3 region has the DNA TGTGCCAGCACGGGACAGAACTCCTACGAGCAGTACTTC. Translating it yields CASTGQNSYEQYF.

This chain uses TRBV3-1 (or the pseudogene TRBV3-2) with TRBJ2-3; TRBD2 matches at 9 bases. The trim removed 5 bases at V and 2 bases at J, leaving 11 bases unmatched. Germline V gene lookup returns CDR1 LGHDT and CDR2 YNNKEL (reference sequence). The CDR3 runs to 17 residues. CDR3 nucleotide sequence: TGTGCCAGCAGCTACAAAGCGGGGGGCCAGTTCACAGATACGCAGTATTTT. As protein: CASSYKAGGQFTDTQYF.

J is TRBJ2-6 and V is TRBV28; 7 bases line up with TRBD2. Germline trimming cut 6 bases from V and 2 bases from J; bases unmatched to any gene: 13. The CDR3 is 18 residues long. The germline CDR1 and CDR2 sequences are MDHEN and SYDVKM. The CDR3 spells CASSSDIEGGTGANVLTF. The DNA of the CDR3 is TGTGCCAGCAGCTCTGACATCGAGGGAGGGACTGGGGCCAACGTCCTGACTTTC.

This chain links TRBV18 with TRBJ1-1; D call uncertain. The CDR3 covers 13 residues. Trimming removed 5 bases from V and 3 bases from J, with 10 bases in between. Germline V gene lookup returns CDR1 KGHSH and CDR2 LQKENI. CDR3 loop: CASSMGKDTEAFF. The CDR3 DNA reads TGTGCCAGCTCAATGGGGAAGGACACTGAAGCTTTCTTT.

This rearrangement joins TRBV5-4 to TRBJ2-1; a possible D gene is TRBD2 (5 bases). Trimming removed 2 bases at V and 8 bases at J, with 8 bases between. Germline CDR1 SGHNT, CDR2 YYREEE (reference sequence). The CDR3 sequence is 12 residues long. The CDR3 sequence: CASSFGGHEQFF. The DNA of the CDR3 is TGTGCCAGCAGCTTCGGAGGCCATGAGCAGTTCTTC. Full variable domain (remainder filled in from reference TRBV5-4 and TRBJ2-1): ETGVTQSPTHLIKTRGQQVTLRCSSQSGHNTVSWYQQALGQGPQFIFQYYREEENGRGNFPPRFSGLQFPNYSSELNVNALELDDSALYLCASSFGGHEQFFGPGTRLTVL.

The chain is built from TRBV4-3 and TRBJ2-7; unclear D gene. Deletions cut 3 bases from V and 3 bases from J, with 15 bases between. The germline V gene has CDR1 LGHNA and CDR2 YSLEER. CDR3 length: 15 residues. The CDR3: CASSQGREAFYEQYF. DNA for the CDR3: TGCGCCAGCAGCCAGGGCCGCGAAGCATTCTACGAGCAGTACTTC.